This entry is about one T cell receptor beta chain. Its antigen is undetermined. These data come from a study of monozygotic twins with inflammatory bowel disease. Findings of the study overall: Healthy twins shared more clonotypes with others than IBD patients, most markedly active ones. The analysis did not separate different T cell subtypes.

From the 5' RACE reads, TCRdb lists one entry per CDR3 protein and no DNA. The table lists roughly 200,000 distinct CDR3 sequences, with 7.5% to 9.5% in the top ten. After skipping T cell sorting, the authors isolated total RNA from whole blood. In germline, CDR1 is SGHKS, CDR2 YYEKEE (reference sequence). The CDR3 is 15 residues long. The sequence derives from a human donor with ulcerative colitis or Crohn's disease, or a healthy co-twin of an affected twin (not recorded which). The chain carries TRBV5-5 and TRBJ2-3; the TRBD2 assignment by TCRdb is unverifiable without DNA. Sequenced input: blood. The CDR3 region is CASSSTSSAPDTQYF.